This T cell receptor beta chain came from a study of CD8 T cells in ankylosing spondylitis. Study-level points and caveats: What appeared characteristic of ankylosing spondylitis blood was a TCR beta motif of fewer than ten highly homologous variants. Certain motif variants had earlier appeared in reactive arthritis synovial fluid and blood.

Turning to this clonotype: The antigen is undetermined.

Via MiXCR, TCRdb re-called the 5' RACE reads, giving one row per CDR3 protein. The sample consists of a few hundred thousand distinct CDR3 sequences, around 24% of them appearing once. This CDR3 is built from 11 residues. Per the germline V gene, CDR1 is ENHRY and CDR2 is SYGVKD. V was cut by 3 bases and J by 10 bases, with 7 bases left in between. The TCR comes from a male donor with ankylosing spondylitis. The rearrangement links TRBV10-3 to TRBJ2-1; no firm D call. Sequenced sample: blood, either unsorted or a sorted T cell fraction (not recorded which). The chain's CDR3 is CAISDTREQFF. The CDR3 DNA reads as TGTGCCATCAGTGATACCCGGGAGCAGTTCTTC.